This TCR beta chain was sequenced during a study of cytomegalovirus exposure and HLA in healthy donors. Study findings and constraints: Three CMV-associated chains proved CMV antigen-specific in vitro. Apparent HLA restriction characterized most CMV-associated TCR beta chains in a later analysis.

This clone was seen more than once but under ten times. The antigen is not known. Researchers ran the PCR with 60 Vbeta and 13 Jbeta primers. Libraries were prepared by immunoSEQ multiplex PCR; TCRdb keeps only in-frame clonotypes and omits some of them. The sample consists of about 97,000 clones, about 85% of them appearing once. The ends were cut back, 6 bases at V and 1 base at J, with 15 bases in the middle. CDR1 and CDR2 (germline): MDHEN, SYDVKM. This CDR3 region has 15 residues. This chain connects TRBV28 to TRBJ1-1, with D possibly TRBD1 on 5 matching bases. The origin of this receptor is a young man in good health and CMV-seronegative. Sequenced material: PBMCs. The CDR3 spells CASRRGWPRNTEAFF. Written as DNA, the CDR3 is TGTGCCAGCAGGCGGGGGTGGCCAAGGAACACTGAAGCTTTCTTT.